These 14 T cell receptor beta chains originate from one sample sequenced in a study of blood T cells in healthy people across ages (dated by TCRdb to the mid-2010s). Library generation was performed with 5' RACE. The sequencer listed for this sample is Illumina HiSeq 2500. A second PCR of roughly 7 to 11 cycles was performed with a sample-barcoded 5' primer and a J-beta primer mix. The public sequencing data were trimmed at Q25 with fastp and processed into clonotypes with MiXCR by TCRdb, which kept only in-frame beta chains. Rows matching on CDR3 protein sequence are summarized as one entry with the most common DNA and genes. The sample has about 670,000 distinct CDR3 sequences on record, 40% to 45% of them singletons. The ten biggest clones cover about 32% of the sample. Sequencing input: blood. Receptors were obtained from a man aged 80 or over in good health.

This clonotype was observed once. The genes are TRBV27 and TRBJ1-5; TRBD1 might be the D (5 bases). This CDR3 has 15 residues. The V and J ends lost 6 bases and 5 bases respectively, with 17 bases between them. CDR1 is MNHEY, CDR2 SMNVEV, per germline (reference sequence). Here the CDR3 DNA reads TGTGCCAGCAGGATTTTAGGCAGGGAGGATCAGCCCCAGCATTTT. Its translation is CASRILGREDQPQHF.

The chain carries TRBV6-2 or TRBV6-3 and TRBJ2-6, with unresolved D. Trimming stripped 7 bases from V and 0 bases from J, with 13 bases between. CDR3 length equals 16 residues. Germline assignment: CDR1 MNHEY and CDR2 SVGEGT. CDR3 nucleotide sequence: TGTGCCAGCAACTGGTGGGCGTCCTCTGGGGCCAACGTCCTGACTTTC. The encoded protein is CASNWWASSGANVLTF.

There are a few counts of this clonotype. The chain joins TRBV18 to TRBJ2-7; 10 bases are a match to TRBD1. The length of the CDR3 is 14 residues. The junction had 6 bases not matched to a gene; V was cut back by 7 bases and J by 3 bases. Germline values: CDR1 KGHSH, CDR2 LQKENI. The DNA of the CDR3 is TGTGCCAGCTGTTTCGGGACAGGGGACTACGAGCAGTACTTC. This encodes CASCFGTGDYEQYF. The full variable domain, rest sourced from reference TRBV18 and TRBJ2-7, is NAGVMQNPRHLVRRRGQEARLRCSPMKGHSHVYWYRQLPEEGLKFMVYLQKENIIDESGMPKERFSAEFPKEGPSILRIQQVVRGDSAAYFCASCFGTGDYEQYFGPGTRLTVT.

This clonotype showed up just a few times. The chain carries TRBV28 and TRBJ2-1; perhaps D is TRBD1 or TRBD2 (5 bases each). Germline V gives CDR1 MDHEN, CDR2 SYDVKM. The CDR3 sequence is 17 residues long. V lost 5 bases and J lost 8, with 25 bases in between. The CDR3 reads CASSPQTGMRQGDEQFF. The CDR3 DNA is TGTGCCAGCAGTCCCCAAACCGGGATGAGGCAAGGGGATGAGCAGTTCTTC.

V is TRBV29-1 and J is TRBJ2-3; tentatively, D is TRBD1 or TRBD2 (6 bases each). The CDR3 consists of 15 residues. Trimming removed 3 bases at V and 6 bases at J, with 19 bases between. Germline CDR1 reads SQVTM; CDR2 reads ANQGSEA. In DNA form, the CDR3 reads TGCAGCGTTGACAAGACAGGTTGGAGGGTGGATACGCAGTATTTT. Encoded protein: CSVDKTGWRVDTQYF.

This clonotype was seen more than once but under ten times. The V gene is TRBV4-2, the J gene TRBJ2-3; 9 positions match TRBD2. CDR1 LGHNA and CDR2 YNFKEQ come from the germline V gene. J was trimmed by 7 bases and V by 0 bases; bases with no gene match: 8. The CDR3 is 16 residues long. The CDR3 sequence is CASSQDLAGLTNTQYF. The DNA of the CDR3 is TGTGCCAGCAGCCAAGATCTAGCGGGACTGACAAATACGCAGTATTTT.

This clonotype was found many times. The chain joins TRBV12-3 or TRBV12-4 to TRBJ2-7; tentative D call: TRBD2 (6 bases). The CDR3 loop spans 12 amino acids. V was shortened by 3 bases and J by 7 bases, with 10 bases between the two germline ends. Here the CDR3 reads CASSFGAGEQYF. DNA for the CDR3: TGTGCCAGCAGTTTTGGGGCGGGAGAGCAGTACTTC.

The sample holds one count of this clonotype. The CDR3 sequence is CASSVSGGRVADLYNEQFF. DNA of the CDR3: TGTGCCAGCAGCGTATCGGGGGGTAGGGTAGCGGACCTATACAATGAGCAGTTCTTC. This chain joins TRBV9 and TRBJ2-1; 7 nucleotides agree with TRBD2. Germline values: CDR1 SGDLS, CDR2 YYNGEE. The CDR3 sequence is 19 residues long. V trimming: 1 base; J trimming: 4 bases; junction bases outside the gene matches: 17. Full variable domain (rest looked up from reference TRBV9 and TRBJ2-1): DSGVTQTPKHLITATGQRVTLRCSPRSGDLSVYWYQQSLDQGLQFLIQYYNGEERAKGNILERFSAQQFPDLHSELNLSSLELGDSALYFCASSVSGGRVADLYNEQFFGPGTRLTVL.

This clonotype showed up just a few times. The chain is built from TRBV14 and TRBJ2-7; 11 bases map to TRBD1. The germline V gene encodes CDR1 SGHDN and CDR2 FVKESK. The CDR3 is 15 residues long. The J segment lost 1 base and the V segment lost 7 bases, leaving 6 bases of the junction unmatched. The CDR3 DNA sequence: TGTGCCAGCAACAGGGGACAGGGGGTTTCCTACGAGCAGTACTTC. Its translation: CASNRGQGVSYEQYF.

The chain uses TRBV6-1 and TRBJ2-5; TRBD1 agrees at 9 bases. The J call may be incorrect, as the DNA end agrees better with TRBJ2-1. CDR1 and CDR2 from the germline V gene are MNHNS and SASEGT. The CDR3 totals 14 residues. The CDR3 reads CASSRDRAEETQFF. The CDR3 bases are TGTGCCAGCAGCCGGGACAGGGCGGAAGAGACCCAGTTCTTC.

Points on this clonotype: At one of its ends the junction is not consistent with the germline gene, which may arise from a read error. The chain carries TRBV7-6 and TRBJ1-4; weak D call: TRBD1 (5 bases). The germline CDR1 and CDR2 sequences are SGHVS and FNYEAQ. This CDR3 spans 16 amino acids. CDR3 nucleotide sequence: TGTGCCAGCAGCTTAGCGCCCGGGGCGACTAGTGAAAAACTGTTTTTT. Translation: CASSLAPGATSEKLFF. Combining the CDR3 with reference TRBV7-6 and TRBJ1-4 gives the whole variable domain GAGVSQSPRYKVTKRGQDVALRCDPISGHVSLYWYRQALGQGPEFLTYFNYEAQQDKSGLPNDRFSAERPEGSISTLTIQRTEQRDSAMYRCASSLAPGATSEKLFFGSGTQLSVL.

This clonotype was counted only a few times. The gene calls are TRBV4-3 and TRBJ2-7, with D uncertain. V was clipped by 5 bases and J by 6 bases, with 17 bases between them. This CDR3 contains 14 residues. The germline gives CDR1 LGHNA, CDR2 YSLEER. The CDR3 protein is CASSSDVGLSEQYF. In nucleotides, the CDR3 is TGCGCCAGCAGCTCCGATGTAGGGTTAAGCGAGCAGTACTTC.

Comments on this clonotype: Sequence at one end of the junction differs from germline and may be a read error. The gene calls are TRBV7-3 and TRBJ2-4, with 7 bases fitting TRBD1. The CDR3 covers 17 residues. CDR1 SGHTA and CDR2 FQGTGA come from the germline V gene. CDR3 DNA: TGTGCCTGCAGCTTAACGGGTCGAGGGGGCAGCGAAAACATTCAGTACTTC. As protein: CACSLTGRGGSENIQYF.

This clonotype was picked up a small number of times. V usage is TRBV6-2 or TRBV6-3 and J usage is TRBJ2-6; D is unclear. The germline V gene has CDR1 MNHEY and CDR2 SVGEGT. Deletions cut 7 bases from V and 0 bases from J, with 7 bases between. The CDR3 is made up of 14 amino acids. CDR3 region: CASTRASGANVLTF. As DNA, the CDR3 is TGTGCCAGCACTCGGGCCTCTGGGGCCAACGTCCTGACTTTC.